This TCR beta chain appears in the sequencing data of a study of T cell repertoires in aging, cancer and after chemotherapy. TCR beta rearrangements were amplified from peripheral blood genomic DNA. Unmatched junction bases numbered 7, after V lost 7 bases and J lost 6 bases. Germline V lookup: CDR1 MNHEY, CDR2 SVGEGT. The CDR3 is made up of 14 amino acids. Multiplex touch-down PCR with TRB-A/B primers amplified rearranged V-D-J TRB sequences. TCRdb called the multiplex PCR reads again in MiXCR, with one record for every CDR3 protein. This table has over 1,500 distinct CDR3 sequences, 28% appearing once.

The TCR originated in a human donor with a solid tumor. Sequencing was performed on blood. This chain links TRBV6-2 or TRBV6-3 with TRBJ1-5; the match to TRBD1 covers 9 bases. The CDR3 DNA follows: TGTGCCAGCACCCGTACAGGGGGCCGTCAGCCCCAGCATTTT. Encoded protein: CASTRTGGRQPQHF.